This T cell receptor (beta chain) was sequenced for a study of T cell responses to AZD1222 COVID-19 vaccine. Points on this clone: The antigen remains unidentified.

Losses at the gene ends were 3 bases for V and 0 bases for J; bases not matched to a gene: 2. This CDR3 has 16 residues. CDR1 and CDR2 from the germline V gene are SNHLY and FYNNEI. Study outcomes and limitations: Without day 14 samples, only post-peak T cell repertoires were studied. In the spike-specific TCR repertoire, nearly half reportedly target unmutated variant regions. Clonal diversity was possibly underestimated; the donors were predominantly white British and more often female.

TCRdb keeps only in-frame clones here, not all; method: immunoSEQ multiplex PCR. Of approximately 180,000 clones listed, 85% to 95% are singletons. This TCR derives from an adult who received the MenACWY meningococcal vaccine as a control. This specimen was peripheral blood, taken 28 days after the second dose of the MenACWY control vaccine. The gene calls are TRBV2 and TRBJ1-6; 7 nucleotides align to TRBD1. The CDR3 coding sequence is TGTGCCAGCAGTGAGCGACAGGGCTCCTATAATTCACCCCTCCACTTT. Protein: CASSERQGSYNSPLHF.